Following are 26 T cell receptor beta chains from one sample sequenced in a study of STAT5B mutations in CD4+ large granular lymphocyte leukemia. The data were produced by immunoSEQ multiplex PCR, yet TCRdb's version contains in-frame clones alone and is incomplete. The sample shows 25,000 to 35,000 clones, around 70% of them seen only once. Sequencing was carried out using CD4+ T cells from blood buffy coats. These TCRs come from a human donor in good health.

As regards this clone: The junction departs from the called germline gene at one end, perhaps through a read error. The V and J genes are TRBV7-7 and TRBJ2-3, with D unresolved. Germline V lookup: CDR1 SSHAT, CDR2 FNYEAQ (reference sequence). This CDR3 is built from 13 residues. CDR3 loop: CASSLLSTDTQYF. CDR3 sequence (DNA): TGTGCTAGCAGCTTACTCTCCACAGATACGCAGTATTTT.

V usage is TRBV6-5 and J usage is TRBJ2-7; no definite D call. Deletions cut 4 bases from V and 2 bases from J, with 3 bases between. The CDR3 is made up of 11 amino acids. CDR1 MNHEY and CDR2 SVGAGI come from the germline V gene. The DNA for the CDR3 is TGTGCCAGCAGTTCGACCTACGAGCAGTACTTC. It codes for CASSSTYEQYF.

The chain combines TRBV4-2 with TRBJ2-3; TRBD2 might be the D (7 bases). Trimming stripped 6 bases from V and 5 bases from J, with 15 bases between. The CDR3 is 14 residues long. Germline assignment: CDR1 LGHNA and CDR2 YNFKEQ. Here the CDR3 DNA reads TGTGCCAGCAGTAAAGGGGGGGCCGAAGATACGCAGTATTTT. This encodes CASSKGGAEDTQYF.

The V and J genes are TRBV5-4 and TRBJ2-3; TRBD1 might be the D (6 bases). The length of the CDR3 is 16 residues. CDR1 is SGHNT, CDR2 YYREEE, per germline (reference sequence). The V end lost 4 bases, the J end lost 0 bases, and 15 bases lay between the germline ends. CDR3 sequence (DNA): TGTGCCAGCAGCCTAAATGACAGGTCTAGCACAGATACGCAGTATTTT. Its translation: CASSLNDRSSTDTQYF.

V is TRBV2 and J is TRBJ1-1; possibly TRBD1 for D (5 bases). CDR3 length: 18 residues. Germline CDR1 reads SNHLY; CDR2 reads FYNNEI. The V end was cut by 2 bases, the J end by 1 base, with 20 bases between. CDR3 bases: TGTGCCAGCAGTGAAATCGTGTTGGCAGGGACCTCGAACACTGAAGCTTTCTTT. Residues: CASSEIVLAGTSNTEAFF.

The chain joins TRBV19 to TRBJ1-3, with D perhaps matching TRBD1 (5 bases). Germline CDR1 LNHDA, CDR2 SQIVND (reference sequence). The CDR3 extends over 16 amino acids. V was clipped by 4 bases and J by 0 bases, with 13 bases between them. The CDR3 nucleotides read TGTGCCAGTAGTAAAGGAGGGGCAGACTCTGGAAACACCATATATTTT. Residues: CASSKGGADSGNTIYF.

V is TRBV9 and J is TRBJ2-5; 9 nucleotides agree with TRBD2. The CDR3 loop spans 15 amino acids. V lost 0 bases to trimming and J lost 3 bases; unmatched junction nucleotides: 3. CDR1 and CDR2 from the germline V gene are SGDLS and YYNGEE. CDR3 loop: CASSVGAGGEETQYF. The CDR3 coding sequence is TGTGCCAGCAGCGTAGGAGCGGGGGGCGAAGAGACCCAGTACTTC.

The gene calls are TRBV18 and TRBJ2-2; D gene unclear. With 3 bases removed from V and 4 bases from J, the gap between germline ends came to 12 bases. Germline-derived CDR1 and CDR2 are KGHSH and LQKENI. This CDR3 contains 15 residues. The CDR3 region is CASSPDDITTGELFF. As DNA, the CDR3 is TGTGCCAGCTCACCCGACGACATAACCACCGGGGAGCTGTTTTTT.

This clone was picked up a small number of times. The CDR3 loop is CASSPSQANTEAFF. CDR3 DNA: TGTGCCAGCAGCCCGTCCCAGGCGAACACTGAAGCTTTCTTT. This chain connects TRBV5-4 to TRBJ1-1; D is uncertain. Germline assignment: CDR1 SGHNT and CDR2 YYREEE (reference sequence). Trimming cost V 4 bases and J 1 base, with 11 bases left between them. This CDR3 has 14 residues.

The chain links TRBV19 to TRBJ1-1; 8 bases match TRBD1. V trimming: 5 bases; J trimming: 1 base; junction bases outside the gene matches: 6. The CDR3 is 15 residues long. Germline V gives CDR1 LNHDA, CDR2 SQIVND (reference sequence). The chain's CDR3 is CASSARDRRNTEAFF. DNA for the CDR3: TGTGCCAGTAGTGCCCGGGACAGGAGGAACACTGAAGCTTTCTTT.

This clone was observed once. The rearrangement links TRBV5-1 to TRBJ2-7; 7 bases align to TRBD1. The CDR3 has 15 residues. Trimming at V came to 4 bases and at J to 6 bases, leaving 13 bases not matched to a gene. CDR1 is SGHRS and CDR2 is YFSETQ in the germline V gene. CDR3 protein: CASSAETGLTGEQYF. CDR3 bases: TGCGCCAGCAGCGCCGAGACAGGGTTAACCGGCGAGCAGTACTTC.

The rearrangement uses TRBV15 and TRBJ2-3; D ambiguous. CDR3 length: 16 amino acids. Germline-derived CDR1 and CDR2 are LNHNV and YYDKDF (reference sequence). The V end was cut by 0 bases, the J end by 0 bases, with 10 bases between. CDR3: CATSRDILASTDTQYF. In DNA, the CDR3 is TGTGCCACCAGCAGAGATATACTGGCAAGCACAGATACGCAGTATTTT.

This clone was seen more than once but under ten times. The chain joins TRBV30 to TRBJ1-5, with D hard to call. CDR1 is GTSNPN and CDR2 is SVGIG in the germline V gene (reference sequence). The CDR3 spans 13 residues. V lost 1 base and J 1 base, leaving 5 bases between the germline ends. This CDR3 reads CAWSDGSNQPQHF. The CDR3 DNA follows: TGTGCCTGGAGTGATGGAAGCAATCAGCCCCAGCATTTT.

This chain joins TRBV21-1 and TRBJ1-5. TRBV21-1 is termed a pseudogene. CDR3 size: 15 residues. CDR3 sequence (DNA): TGTGCCAGCAGCAAGGACTCTTATAGCAATCAGCCCCAGCATTTT. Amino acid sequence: CASSKDSYSNQPQHF.

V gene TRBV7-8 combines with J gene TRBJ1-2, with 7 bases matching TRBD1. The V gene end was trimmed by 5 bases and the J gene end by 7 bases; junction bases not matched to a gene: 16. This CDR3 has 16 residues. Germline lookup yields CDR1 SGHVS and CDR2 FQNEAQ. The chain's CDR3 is CASSPLGDSPQTGYTF. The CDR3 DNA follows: TGTGCCAGCAGCCCACTAGGGGACAGCCCTCAAACTGGCTACACCTTC.

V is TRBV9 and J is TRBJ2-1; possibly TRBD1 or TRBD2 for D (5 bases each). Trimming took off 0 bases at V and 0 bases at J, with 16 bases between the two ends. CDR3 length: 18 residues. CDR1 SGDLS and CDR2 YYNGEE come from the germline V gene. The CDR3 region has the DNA TGTGCCAGCAGCGTAGGACGGGACGCTCGCCTCTCCTACAATGAGCAGTTCTTC. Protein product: CASSVGRDARLSYNEQFF.

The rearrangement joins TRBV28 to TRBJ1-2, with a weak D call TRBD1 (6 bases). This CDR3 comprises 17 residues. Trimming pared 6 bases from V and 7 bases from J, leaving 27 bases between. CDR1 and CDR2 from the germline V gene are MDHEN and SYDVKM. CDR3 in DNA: TGTGCCAGCAGCCCGGAGGGGCGGGGCAGGGGAGGAGGTGGCTACACCTTC. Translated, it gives CASSPEGRGRGGGGYTF.

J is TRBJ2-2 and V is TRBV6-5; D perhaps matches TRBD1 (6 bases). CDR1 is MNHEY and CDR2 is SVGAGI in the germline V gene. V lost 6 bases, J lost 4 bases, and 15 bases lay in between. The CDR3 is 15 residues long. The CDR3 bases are TGTGCCAGCAGGGTAACACAGGGAGTCACCGGGGAGCTGTTTTTT. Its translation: CASRVTQGVTGELFF.

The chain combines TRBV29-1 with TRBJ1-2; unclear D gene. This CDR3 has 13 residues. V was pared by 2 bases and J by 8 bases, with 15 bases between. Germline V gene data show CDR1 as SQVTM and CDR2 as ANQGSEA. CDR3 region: CSVEFTHAMGYTF. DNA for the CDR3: TGCAGCGTTGAATTCACTCATGCGATGGGCTACACCTTC. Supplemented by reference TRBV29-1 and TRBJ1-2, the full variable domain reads SAVISQKPSRDICQRGTSLTIQCQVDSQVTMMFWYRQQPGQSLTLIATANQGSEATYESGFVIDKFPISRPNLTFSTLTVSNMSPEDSSIYLCSVEFTHAMGYTFGSGTRLTVV.

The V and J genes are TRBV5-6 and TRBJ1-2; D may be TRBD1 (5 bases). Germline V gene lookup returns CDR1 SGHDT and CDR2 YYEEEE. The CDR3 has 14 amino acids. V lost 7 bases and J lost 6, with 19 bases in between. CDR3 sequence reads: CASRIWTGRDGYTF. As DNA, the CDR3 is TGTGCCAGCCGAATCTGGACGGGGCGGGATGGCTACACCTTC.

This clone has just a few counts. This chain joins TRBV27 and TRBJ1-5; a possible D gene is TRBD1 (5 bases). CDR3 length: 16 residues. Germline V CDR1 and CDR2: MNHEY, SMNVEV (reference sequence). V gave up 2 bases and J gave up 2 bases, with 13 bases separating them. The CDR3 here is CASSLVGGRGNQPQHF. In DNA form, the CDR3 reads TGTGCCAGCAGTTTAGTCGGGGGGAGGGGCAATCAGCCCCAGCATTTT.

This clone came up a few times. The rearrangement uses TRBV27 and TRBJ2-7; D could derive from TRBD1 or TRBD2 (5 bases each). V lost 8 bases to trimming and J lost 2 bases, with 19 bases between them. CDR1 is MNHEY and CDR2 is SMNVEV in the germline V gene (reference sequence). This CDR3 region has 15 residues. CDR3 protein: CASSLGRGVPYEQYF. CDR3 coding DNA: TGTGCCAGCTCCCTCGGCCGAGGGGTCCCCTACGAGCAGTACTTC.

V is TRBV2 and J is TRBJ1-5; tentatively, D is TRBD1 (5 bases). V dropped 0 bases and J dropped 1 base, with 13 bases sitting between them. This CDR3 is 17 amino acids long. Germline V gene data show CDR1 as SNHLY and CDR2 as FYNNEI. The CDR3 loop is CASSEARQRTSNQPQHF. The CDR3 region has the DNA TGTGCCAGCAGTGAAGCGCGTCAGAGGACAAGCAATCAGCCCCAGCATTTT. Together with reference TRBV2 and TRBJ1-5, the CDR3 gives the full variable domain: EPEVTQTPSHQVTQMGQEVILRCVPISNHLYFYWYRQILGQKVEFLVSFYNNEISEKSEIFDDQFSVERPDGSNFTLKIRSTKLEDSAMYFCASSEARQRTSNQPQHFGDGTRLSIL.

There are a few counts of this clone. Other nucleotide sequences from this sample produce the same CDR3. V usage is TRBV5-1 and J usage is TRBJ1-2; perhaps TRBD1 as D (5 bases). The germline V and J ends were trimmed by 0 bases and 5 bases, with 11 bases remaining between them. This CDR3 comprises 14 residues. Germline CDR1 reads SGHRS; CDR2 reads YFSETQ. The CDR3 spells CASSLGQGGYGYTF. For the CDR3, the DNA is TGCGCCAGCAGCTTGGGCCAGGGAGGGTATGGCTACACCTTC. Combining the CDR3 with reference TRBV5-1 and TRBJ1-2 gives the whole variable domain KAGVTQTPRYLIKTRGQQVTLSCSPISGHRSVSWYQQTPGQGLQFLFEYFSETQRNKGNFPGRFSGRQFSNSRSEMNVSTLELGDSALYLCASSLGQGGYGYTFGSGTRLTVV.

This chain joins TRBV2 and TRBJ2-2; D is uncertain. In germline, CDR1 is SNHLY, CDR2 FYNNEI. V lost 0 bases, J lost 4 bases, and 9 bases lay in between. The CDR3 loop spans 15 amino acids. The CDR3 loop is CASSEAELITGELFF. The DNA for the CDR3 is TGTGCCAGCAGTGAAGCGGAACTCATCACCGGGGAGCTGTTTTTT. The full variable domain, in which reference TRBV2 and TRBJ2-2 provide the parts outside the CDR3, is EPEVTQTPSHQVTQMGQEVILRCVPISNHLYFYWYRQILGQKVEFLVSFYNNEISEKSEIFDDQFSVERPDGSNFTLKIRSTKLEDSAMYFCASSEAELITGELFFGEGSRLTVL.

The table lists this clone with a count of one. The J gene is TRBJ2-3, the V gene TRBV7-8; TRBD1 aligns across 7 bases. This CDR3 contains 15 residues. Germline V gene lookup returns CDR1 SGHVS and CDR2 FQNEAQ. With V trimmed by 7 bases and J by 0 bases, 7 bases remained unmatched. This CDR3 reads CASTPGRGSTDTQYF. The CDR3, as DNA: TGTGCCAGCACCCCCGGCAGGGGGAGCACAGATACGCAGTATTTT.